This TCR beta chain emerged from a study of blood T cell repertoires in COVID-19. Looking at the study overall: COVID-19 samples, acute and convalescent, were from the United States, Italy and Spain.

Here immunoSEQ multiplex PCR was the method, and the copy in TCRdb shows in-frame clones only, minus some. The data show 200,000 to 300,000 clones, around 87% seen once. Germline V lookup: CDR1 MGHRA, CDR2 YSYEKL. Trimming cost V 3 bases and J 0 bases; bases outside gene matches: 5. CDR3 length equals 16 residues. The sequence derives from a woman aged 55-70 years with COVID-19, enrolled during active disease. V usage is TRBV4-1 and J usage is TRBJ2-3; 8 bases agree with TRBD2. Sequences were obtained from peripheral blood. The CDR3 reads CASSQSRLASTDTQYF. Written as DNA, the CDR3 is TGCGCCAGCAGCCAGAGTCGACTAGCGAGCACAGATACGCAGTATTTT.